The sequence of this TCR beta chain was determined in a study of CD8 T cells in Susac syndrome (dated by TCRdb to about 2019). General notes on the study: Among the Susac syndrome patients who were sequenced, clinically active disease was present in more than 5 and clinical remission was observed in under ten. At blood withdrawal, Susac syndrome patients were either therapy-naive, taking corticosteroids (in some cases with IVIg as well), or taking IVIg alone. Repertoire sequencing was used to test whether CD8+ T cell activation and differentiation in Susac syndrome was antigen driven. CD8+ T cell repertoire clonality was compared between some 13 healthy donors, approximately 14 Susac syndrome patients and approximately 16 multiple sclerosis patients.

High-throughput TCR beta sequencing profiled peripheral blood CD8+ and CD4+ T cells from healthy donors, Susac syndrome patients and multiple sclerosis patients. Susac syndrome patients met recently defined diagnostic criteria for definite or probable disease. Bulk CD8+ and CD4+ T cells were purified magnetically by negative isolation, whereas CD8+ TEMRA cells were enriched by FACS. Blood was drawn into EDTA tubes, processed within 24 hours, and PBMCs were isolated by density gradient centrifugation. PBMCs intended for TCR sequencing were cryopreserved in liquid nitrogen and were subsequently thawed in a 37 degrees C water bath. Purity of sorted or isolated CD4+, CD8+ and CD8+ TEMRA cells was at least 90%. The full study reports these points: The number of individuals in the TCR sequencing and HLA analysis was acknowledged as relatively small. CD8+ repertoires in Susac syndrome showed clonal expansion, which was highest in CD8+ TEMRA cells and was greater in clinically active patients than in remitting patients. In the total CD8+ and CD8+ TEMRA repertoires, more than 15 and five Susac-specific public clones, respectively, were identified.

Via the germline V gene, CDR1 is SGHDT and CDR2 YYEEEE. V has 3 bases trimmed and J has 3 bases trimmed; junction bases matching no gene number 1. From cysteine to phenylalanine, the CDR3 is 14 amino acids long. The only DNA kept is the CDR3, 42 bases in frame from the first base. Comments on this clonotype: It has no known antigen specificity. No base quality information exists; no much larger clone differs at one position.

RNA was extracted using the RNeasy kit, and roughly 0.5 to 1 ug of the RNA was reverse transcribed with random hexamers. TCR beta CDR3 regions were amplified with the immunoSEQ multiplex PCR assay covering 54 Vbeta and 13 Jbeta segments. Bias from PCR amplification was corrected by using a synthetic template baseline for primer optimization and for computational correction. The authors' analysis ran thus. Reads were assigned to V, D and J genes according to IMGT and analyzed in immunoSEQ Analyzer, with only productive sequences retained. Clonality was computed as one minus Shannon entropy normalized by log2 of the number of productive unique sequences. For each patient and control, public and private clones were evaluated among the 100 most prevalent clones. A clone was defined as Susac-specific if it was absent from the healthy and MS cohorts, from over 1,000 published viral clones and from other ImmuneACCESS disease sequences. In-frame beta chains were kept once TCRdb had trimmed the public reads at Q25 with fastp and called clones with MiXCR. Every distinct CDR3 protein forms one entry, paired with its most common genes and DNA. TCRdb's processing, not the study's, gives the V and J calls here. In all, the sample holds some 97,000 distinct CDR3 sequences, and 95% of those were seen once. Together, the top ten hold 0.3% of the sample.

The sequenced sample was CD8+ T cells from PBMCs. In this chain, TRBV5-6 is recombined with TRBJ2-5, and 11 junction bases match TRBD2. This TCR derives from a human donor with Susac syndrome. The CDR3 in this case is CASSWGLAEETQYF. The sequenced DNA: TGTGCCAGCAGCTGGGGACTAGCGGAAGAGACCCAGTACTTC. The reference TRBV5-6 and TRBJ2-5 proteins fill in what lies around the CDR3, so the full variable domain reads DAGVTQSPTHLIKTRGQQVTLRCSPKSGHDTVSWYQQALGQGPQFIFQYYEEEERQRGNFPDRFSGHQFPNYSSELNVNALLLGDSALYLCASSWGLAEETQYFGPGTRLLVL.